This T cell receptor (beta chain) was sequenced for a study of radiotherapy plus CTLA-4 blockade in lung cancer. Profiling relied on immunoSEQ multiplex PCR, and the TCRdb table lists in-frame clones only, not all of them. Of about 120,000 clones in the sample, about 77% are singletons; the top ten hold 4% to 6%. Ipilimumab CTLA-4 blockade and focal radiation were given to patients with chemo-refractory metastatic non-small-cell lung cancer. Germline CDR1 MNHEY, CDR2 SVGAGI. The CDR3 is made up of 12 amino acids. With 8 bases clipped from V and 7 bases from J, the junction kept 4 bases outside the gene matches.

This TCR derives from a human donor with non-small cell lung cancer who had a partial response to radiotherapy plus ipilimumab. Material: peripheral blood, obtained from a patient treated with radiotherapy plus ipilimumab. V is TRBV6-5 and J is TRBJ1-5; 8 bases map to TRBD1. Here the CDR3 DNA reads TGTGCCAGCCACAGACAGGGGCAGCCCCAGCATTTT. Translated: CASHRQGQPQHF.